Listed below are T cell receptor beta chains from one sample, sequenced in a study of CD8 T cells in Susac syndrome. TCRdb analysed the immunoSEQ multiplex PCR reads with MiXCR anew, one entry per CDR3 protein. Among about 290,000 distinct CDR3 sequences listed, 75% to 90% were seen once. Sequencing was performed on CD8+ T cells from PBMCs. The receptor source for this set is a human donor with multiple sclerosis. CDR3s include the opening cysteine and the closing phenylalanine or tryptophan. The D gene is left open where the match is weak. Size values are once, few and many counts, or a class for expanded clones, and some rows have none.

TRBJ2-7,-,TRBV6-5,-,CASRLSGGSSYEQYF,TGTGCCAGCAGGTTGTCCGGCGGTAGCTCCTACGAGCAGTACTTC
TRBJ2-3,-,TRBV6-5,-,CASSYLTVTDTQYF,TGTGCCAGCAGTTACCTTACAGTTACAGATACGCAGTATTTT
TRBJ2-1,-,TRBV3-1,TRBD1,CASSQVGTGASYNEQFF,TGTGCCAGCAGCCAAGTGGGGACAGGGGCCTCCTACAATGAGCAGTTCTTC
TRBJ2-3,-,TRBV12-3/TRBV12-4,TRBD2,CASNLAGMFDTQYF,TGTGCCAGCAATCTAGCGGGAATGTTTGATACGCAGTATTTT
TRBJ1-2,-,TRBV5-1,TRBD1,CASSQGGGLYGYTF,TGCGCCAGCAGCCAGGGGGGCGGCCTCTATGGCTACACCTTC
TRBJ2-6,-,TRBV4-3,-,CASSQDPIGSGANVLTF,TGCGCCAGCAGCCAAGACCCCATAGGGTCTGGGGCCAACGTCCTGACTTTC
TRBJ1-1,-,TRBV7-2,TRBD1,CASSPRQGAKATEAFF,TGTGCCAGCAGCCCCCGACAGGGGGCTAAAGCCACTGAAGCTTTCTTT
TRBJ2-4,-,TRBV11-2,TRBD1,CASSLGQLAKNIQYF,TGTGCCAGCAGCCTGGGACAGCTAGCCAAAAACATTCAGTACTTC
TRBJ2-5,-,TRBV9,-,CASSPPWPETQYF,TGTGCCAGCAGCCCTCCGTGGCCAGAGACCCAGTACTTC
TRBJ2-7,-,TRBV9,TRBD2,CASSDGLAGSYEQYF,TGTGCCAGCAGCGATGGACTAGCGGGGTCCTACGAGCAGTACTTC
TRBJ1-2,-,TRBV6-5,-,CASSYSGAEGYTF,TGTGCCAGCAGTTACTCGGGGGCGGAGGGCTACACCTTC
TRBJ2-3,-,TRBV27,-,CASISRGTDTQYF,TGTGCCAGCATATCTAGGGGCACAGATACGCAGTATTTT
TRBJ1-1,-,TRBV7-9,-,CASSLGDTLNTEAFF,TGTGCCAGCAGCTTAGGGGACACCTTGAACACTGAAGCTTTCTTT
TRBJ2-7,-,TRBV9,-,CASSVDEGLEQYF,TGTGCCAGCAGCGTAGACGAGGGGCTCGAGCAGTACTTC
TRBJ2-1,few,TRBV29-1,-,CSVVLLGDEQFF,TGCAGCGTTGTCCTATTAGGCGATGAGCAGTTCTTC
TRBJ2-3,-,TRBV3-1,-,CASSHTGTSQDTQYF,TGTGCCAGCAGCCATACCGGGACCTCCCAAGATACGCAGTATTTT
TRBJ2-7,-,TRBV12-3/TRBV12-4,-,CASSLGGGGGYEQYF,TGTGCCAGCAGTTTGGGTGGAGGGGGCGGCTACGAGCAGTACTTC
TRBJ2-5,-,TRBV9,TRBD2,CASSVGTRGETQYF,TGTGCCAGCAGCGTAGGGACGCGGGGGGAGACCCAGTACTTC
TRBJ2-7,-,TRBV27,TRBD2,CASSAGTSGSGEQYF,TGTGCCAGCAGTGCAGGGACTAGCGGGAGTGGCGAGCAGTACTTC
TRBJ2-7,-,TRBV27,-,CASSSGRLEQYF,TGTGCCAGCAGTTCAGGACGGCTCGAGCAGTACTTC
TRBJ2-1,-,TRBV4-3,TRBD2,CASSQQSGGAYNEQFF,TGCGCCAGCAGCCAGCAGAGCGGGGGGGCCTACAATGAGCAGTTCTTC
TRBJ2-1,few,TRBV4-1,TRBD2,CASSQRSGSNEQFF,TGCGCCAGCAGCCAGAGGAGCGGGAGCAATGAGCAGTTCTTC
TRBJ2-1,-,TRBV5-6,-,CASSLWNNEQFF,TGTGCCAGCAGCTTGTGGAACAATGAGCAGTTCTTC
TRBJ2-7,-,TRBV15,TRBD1,CATSPARGTSYEQYF,TGTGCCACCAGTCCGGCCAGGGGGACCTCCTACGAGCAGTACTTC
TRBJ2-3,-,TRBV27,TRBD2,CASRLAPGTDTQYF,TGTGCCAGCAGACTAGCGCCTGGCACAGATACGCAGTATTTT
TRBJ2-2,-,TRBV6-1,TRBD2,CASRTSGDTGELFF,TGTGCCAGCAGGACTAGCGGTGACACCGGGGAGCTGTTTTTT
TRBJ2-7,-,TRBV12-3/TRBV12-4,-,CASSKGYYEQYF,TGTGCCAGCAGTAAGGGGTACTACGAGCAGTACTTC
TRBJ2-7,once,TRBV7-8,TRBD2,CASRRQRGGAYEQYF,TGTGCCAGCAGACGCCAGCGGGGGGGTGCCTACGAGCAGTACTTC
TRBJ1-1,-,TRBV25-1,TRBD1,CASEQTGGNTEAFF,TGTGCCAGCGAACAGACAGGGGGGAACACTGAAGCTTTCTTT